The 25 T cell receptor beta chains below were found in one sample sequenced in a study of regulatory T cells in long-lasting Graves disease. Both iRepertoire HTBI primers and Arm-PCR of CDR3 regions were used to build the TCR beta libraries. Via MiXCR, TCRdb re-called the multiplex PCR reads, giving one row per CDR3 protein. The data show about 470,000 distinct CDR3 sequences, around 16% seen once. As for time point: newly diagnosed GD, antithyroid drugs for less than 3 months. Researchers made the TCR library from RNA that was extracted from PBMCs. The sample was also reused in another study, on T cells in Graves' hyperthyroidism and ophthalmopathy.

The sequenced sample was peripheral blood mononuclear cells (PBMCs), obtained at new diagnosis, from a patient treated with antithyroid drugs. The receptors shown here come from a man between 40 and 49 years old with Graves disease.

The rearrangement links TRBV20-1 to TRBJ1-1; a possible D gene is TRBD1 (6 bases). Germline loops: CDR1 DFQATT, CDR2 SNEGSKA (reference sequence). The CDR3 covers 14 residues. Trimming removed 0 bases from V and 8 bases from J, with 16 bases in between. DNA for the CDR3: TGCAGTGCTAGAGATTATTCGGGGGGCTCGGAAGCTTTCTTT. It specifies CSARDYSGGSEAFF.

This clonotype was picked up many times. The chain joins TRBV2 to TRBJ2-7; 8 nucleotides agree with TRBD2. This CDR3 is built from 14 residues. J was trimmed by 7 bases and V by 7 bases; bases with no gene match: 12. CDR1 is SNHLY and CDR2 is FYNNEI in the germline V gene. The CDR3 reads CASIPGTRGREQYF. CDR3 sequence (DNA): TGTGCCAGCATTCCCGGGACTAGGGGCCGGGAGCAGTACTTC.

V usage is TRBV15 and J usage is TRBJ2-7, with a possible D match to TRBD2 (5 bases). Germline CDR1 LNHNV, CDR2 YYDKDF (reference sequence). Deletions cut 4 bases from V and 10 bases from J, with 17 bases between. This CDR3 is 13 amino acids long. The CDR3 DNA reads TGTGCCACCAGCAAACCTAATTCTCGGGAACAGTACTTC. Residues: CATSKPNSREQYF.

V gene TRBV5-1 combines with J gene TRBJ2-2; the D gene is possibly TRBD2 (6 bases). Germline values: CDR1 SGHRS, CDR2 YFSETQ. The CDR3 is 15 residues long. The V and J ends lost 0 bases and 6 bases respectively, with 12 bases between them. The CDR3 sequence: CASSLGRAHPGELFF. For the CDR3, the DNA is TGCGCCAGCAGCTTGGGGAGGGCCCATCCCGGGGAGCTGTTTTTT. Supplemented by reference TRBV5-1 and TRBJ2-2, the full variable domain reads KAGVTQTPRYLIKTRGQQVTLSCSPISGHRSVSWYQQTPGQGLQFLFEYFSETQRNKGNFPGRFSGRQFSNSRSEMNVSTLELGDSALYLCASSLGRAHPGELFFGEGSRLTVL.

This clonotype occurred many times. The chain has TRBV24-1 and TRBJ2-1; no definite D call. Germline CDR1 is KGHDR and CDR2 is SFDVKD. Trimming left V 1 base short and J 2 bases short, with 5 bases between. This CDR3 region has 14 residues. For the CDR3, the DNA is TGTGCCACCAGTGATTTAGGCGCCTACAATGAGCAGTTCTTC. Protein: CATSDLGAYNEQFF.

This clonotype was picked up many times. The chain employs TRBV24-1 and TRBJ2-1; TRBD1 is a possible D gene (7 bases). Germline CDR1 and CDR2: KGHDR and SFDVKD. The CDR3 spans 17 residues. Between the trimmed V and J ends, which lost 4 bases and 0 bases, there was a span of 15 bases. CDR3 residues: CATSDSRGVGSYNEQFF. The CDR3 DNA reads as TGTGCCACCAGTGACTCCAGGGGGGTAGGCTCCTACAATGAGCAGTTCTTC.

At least ten counts were recorded for this clonotype. The rearrangement uses TRBV5-1 and TRBJ2-3; 15 bases line up with TRBD2. The V gene end was trimmed by 1 base and the J gene end by 1 base; junction bases not matched to a gene: 7. Per the germline V gene, CDR1 is SGHRS and CDR2 is YFSETQ. The CDR3 runs 19 residues. Here the CDR3 reads CASSLQGLAGGLRTDTQYF. DNA of the CDR3: TGCGCCAGCAGCTTGCAGGGACTAGCGGGAGGACTGCGCACAGATACGCAGTATTTT. Full variable domain (outside the CDR3, taken from reference TRBV5-1 and TRBJ2-3): KAGVTQTPRYLIKTRGQQVTLSCSPISGHRSVSWYQQTPGQGLQFLFEYFSETQRNKGNFPGRFSGRQFSNSRSEMNVSTLELGDSALYLCASSLQGLAGGLRTDTQYFGPGTRLTVL.

This clonotype was counted ten times or more. The chain uses TRBV2 and TRBJ2-5; 10 bases map to TRBD2. Looked up from germline, CDR1 is SNHLY and CDR2 is FYNNEI. The CDR3 sequence is 17 residues long. V was clipped by 6 bases and J by 2 bases; unmatched bases: 12. The CDR3 DNA reads TGTGCCAGCAGCGACGCCGGGACTAGCGTGGTGCAAGAGACCCAGTACTTC. This sequence encodes CASSDAGTSVVQETQYF. Complete variable domain (other parts from reference TRBV2 and TRBJ2-5): EPEVTQTPSHQVTQMGQEVILRCVPISNHLYFYWYRQILGQKVEFLVSFYNNEISEKSEIFDDQFSVERPDGSNFTLKIRSTKLEDSAMYFCASSDAGTSVVQETQYFGPGTRLLVL.

This clonotype was counted ten times or more. The chain has TRBV5-1 and TRBJ2-1; 7 bases are shared with TRBD2. The CDR3 is 14 amino acids. The ends lost 0 bases at V and 6 bases at J; junction bases unmatched: 3. The germline V gene encodes CDR1 SGHRS and CDR2 YFSETQ. The CDR3 spells CASSLAAGVNEQFF. CDR3 bases: TGCGCCAGCAGCTTGGCCGCGGGAGTCAATGAGCAGTTCTTC.

Notes on this clonotype: This could be a read error, since a much larger clone is one nucleotide away. J is TRBJ2-7 and V is TRBV27; perhaps D is TRBD1 or TRBD2 (6 bases each). The germline gives CDR1 MNHEY, CDR2 SMNVEV (reference sequence). This CDR3 has 14 amino acids. In DNA, the CDR3 is TGTGCCAGCAGTTTACGGCCAAGGGGGGACGAGAAGTACTTC. It codes for CASSLRPRGDEKYF.

This clonotype was detected many times. This sequence joins TRBV3-1 and TRBJ1-2; D perhaps matches TRBD1 (5 bases). The CDR3 length is 15 residues. Per germline, CDR1 LGHDT and CDR2 YNNKEL (reference sequence). Trimming left V 4 bases short and J 4 bases short, with 16 bases between. CDR3 sequence reads: CASSPRRDSIYGYTF. DNA of the CDR3: TGTGCCAGCAGCCCTCGCCGGGACTCTATCTATGGCTACACCTTC.

Many counts were recorded for this clonotype. The chain joins TRBV6-1 to TRBJ2-1; 11 nucleotides agree with TRBD2. The J segment lost 4 bases and the V segment lost 7 bases, leaving 6 bases of the junction unmatched. The length of the CDR3 is 15 residues. In germline, CDR1 is MNHNS, CDR2 SASEGT. CDR3 loop: CASTVTSGSYNEQFF. The CDR3 DNA is TGTGCCAGCACCGTAACTAGCGGGAGTTACAATGAGCAGTTCTTC.

This clonotype has a handful of counts. The chain has TRBV28 and TRBJ2-2; tentative D call: TRBD2 (6 bases). The CDR3 sequence is 17 residues long. The V end was cut by 2 bases, the J end by 7 bases, with 20 bases between. Germline assignment: CDR1 MDHEN and CDR2 SYDVKM. The CDR3 loop is CASSLIRGVGTYGELFF. Here the CDR3 DNA reads TGTGCCAGCAGTTTAATTAGGGGAGTTGGGACTTACGGGGAGCTGTTTTTT.

This clonotype occurred many times. The chain couples TRBV28 to TRBJ2-1; TRBD1 aligns across 9 bases. Germline CDR1 and CDR2: MDHEN and SYDVKM. J was trimmed by 8 bases and V by 5 bases; bases with no gene match: 10. This CDR3 has 15 residues. CDR3 protein: CASSKGDRDFDEQFF. CDR3 bases: TGTGCCAGCAGTAAAGGGGACAGGGATTTCGATGAGCAGTTCTTC.

This clonotype was seen more than once but under ten times. The chain has TRBV10-3 and TRBJ2-5; TRBD1 is a possible D gene (6 bases). The germline CDR1 and CDR2 sequences are ENHRY and SYGVKD. V lost 3 bases, J lost 3 bases, and 17 bases lay in between. The CDR3 is 16 amino acids. CDR3 sequence reads: CAISDLDKGGKETQYF. CDR3 in DNA: TGTGCCATCAGTGACCTCGACAAAGGGGGAAAAGAGACCCAGTACTTC.

The chain joins TRBV4-1 to TRBJ2-7; D might be TRBD2 (5 bases). The V gene's germline CDR1 is MGHRA and CDR2 YSYEKL. The V end was cut by 0 bases, the J end by 6 bases, with 9 bases between. This CDR3 has 13 residues. CDR3: CASSQEVRGEQYF. The CDR3 nucleotides are TGCGCCAGCAGCCAAGAGGTCCGGGGCGAGCAGTACTTC.

The chain recombines TRBV20-1 with TRBJ2-5, with 7 bases identical to TRBD1. The germline gives CDR1 DFQATT, CDR2 SNEGSKA (reference sequence). The CDR3 extends over 15 amino acids. V was clipped by 6 bases and J by 2 bases; unmatched bases: 12. DNA for the CDR3: TGCAGTGCCGGGACAGCTAAGCTTTTTCAAGAGACCCAGTACTTC. The encoded protein is CSAGTAKLFQETQYF.

This clonotype was counted only a few times. This chain joins TRBV27 and TRBJ2-7; D unresolved. This CDR3 has 14 residues. Germline V lookup: CDR1 MNHEY, CDR2 SMNVEV (reference sequence). V was cut by 3 bases and J by 3 bases, with 12 bases left in between. CDR3 in amino acids: CASSFTPEFYEQYF. CDR3 nucleotide sequence: TGTGCCAGCAGTTTTACTCCCGAGTTCTACGAGCAGTACTTC.

This clonotype appeared many times. This CDR3 is CASSVTQNTEAFF. CDR3 DNA sequence: TGTGCCAGCAGCGTGACACAGAACACTGAAGCTTTCTTT. The chain employs TRBV9 and TRBJ1-1; unclear D gene. Trimming took 2 bases from V and 1 from J, leaving 6 bases between them. Germline V lookup: CDR1 SGDLS, CDR2 YYNGEE. The CDR3 is 13 residues long.

This clonotype was counted only a few times. The genes are TRBV5-1 and TRBJ2-1, with D perhaps assigned TRBD1 or TRBD2 (5 bases each). There are 16 residues in the CDR3. Between the trimmed V and J ends, which lost 6 bases and 4 bases, there was a span of 20 bases. Per germline, CDR1 SGHRS and CDR2 YFSETQ. This CDR3 is CASTSTGTTLYNEQFF. The CDR3, as DNA: TGCGCCAGCACCTCGACGGGGACGACGTTATACAATGAGCAGTTCTTC.

This clonotype occurred many times. The rearrangement joins TRBV2 to TRBJ2-1, with TRBD2 identical over 10 bases. In germline, CDR1 is SNHLY, CDR2 FYNNEI. J lost 8 bases, V lost 7 bases, and 8 bases had no gene match. CDR3 length: 14 amino acids. In DNA form, the CDR3 reads TGTGCCAGCAAACCCGGGACTAGCGTGCATGAGCAGTTCTTC. Translated: CASKPGTSVHEQFF.

In its sample, this clonotype was seen many times. The chain combines TRBV18 with TRBJ1-4; 7 nucleotides align to TRBD1. After removal of 8 bases from V and 3 bases from J, the junction contained 9 bases not matched to a gene. This CDR3 spans 15 amino acids. Germline CDR1 is KGHSH and CDR2 is LQKENI. In DNA form, the CDR3 reads TGTGCCAGCCGACAGGGTACGTCGTCTAATGAAAAACTGTTTTTT. Translated: CASRQGTSSNEKLFF.

This clonotype showed up just a few times. V usage is TRBV13 and J usage is TRBJ2-1; 7 positions match TRBD1. The germline CDR1 and CDR2 sequences are PRHDT and FYEKMQ (reference sequence). The CDR3 length is 15 residues. Germline trimming cut 5 bases from V and 7 bases from J; bases unmatched to any gene: 11. The CDR3 sequence is CASSQIASRGNEQFF. In DNA, the CDR3 is TGTGCCAGCAGCCAGATAGCATCCAGGGGGAATGAGCAGTTCTTC.

In this sample, this clonotype turned up many times. The V gene is TRBV20-1, the J gene TRBJ2-7; TRBD2 agrees at 11 bases. CDR1 is DFQATT, CDR2 SNEGSKA, per germline (reference sequence). Trimming cost V 0 bases and J 3 bases; bases outside gene matches: 1. CDR3 length: 14 residues. The CDR3 nucleotides are TGCAGTGCTAGAGACCTAGCGGGAGGCTACGAGCAGTACTTC. The encoded protein is CSARDLAGGYEQYF.

The rearrangement uses TRBV5-4 and TRBJ2-3; D remains ambiguous. This CDR3 contains 11 residues. V was pared by 5 bases and J by 6 bases, with 7 bases between. Looked up from germline, CDR1 is SGHNT and CDR2 is YYREEE (reference sequence). This chain's CDR3 is CASRYEDTQYF. CDR3 DNA: TGTGCCAGCAGATATGAGGATACGCAGTATTTT.